This T cell receptor beta chain came from a study of blood T cell repertoires in COVID-19. Study-level background: The United States, Italy and Spain supplied acute and convalescent COVID-19 samples.

Seattle researchers signed up patients amid active infection and tracked them longitudinally. Per the original methods: Researchers report that nucleated cell counts were estimated from reference gene primer amplification. Profiling relied on immunoSEQ multiplex PCR, and the TCRdb table lists in-frame clones only, not all of them. Clonal size and the V and J genes are those of that table, whereas D and trimming came from the DNA. The data hold 50,000 to 60,000 clones, with approximately 84% observed a single time. The receptor was derived from a man older than 75 with COVID-19, enrolled during active disease. The sequencing sample was made of peripheral blood.

CDR3 residues: CASSSGQRRRKTF. DNA of the CDR3: TGTGCCAGCAGTTCAGGACAGAGACGCCGGAAAACCTTC. The chain is built from TRBV6-5 and TRBJ1-2, with D possibly matching TRBD1 (6 bases). Germline V gene lookup returns CDR1 MNHEY and CDR2 SVGAGI. The CDR3 has 13 residues. V dropped 4 bases and J dropped 14 bases, with 20 bases sitting between them.